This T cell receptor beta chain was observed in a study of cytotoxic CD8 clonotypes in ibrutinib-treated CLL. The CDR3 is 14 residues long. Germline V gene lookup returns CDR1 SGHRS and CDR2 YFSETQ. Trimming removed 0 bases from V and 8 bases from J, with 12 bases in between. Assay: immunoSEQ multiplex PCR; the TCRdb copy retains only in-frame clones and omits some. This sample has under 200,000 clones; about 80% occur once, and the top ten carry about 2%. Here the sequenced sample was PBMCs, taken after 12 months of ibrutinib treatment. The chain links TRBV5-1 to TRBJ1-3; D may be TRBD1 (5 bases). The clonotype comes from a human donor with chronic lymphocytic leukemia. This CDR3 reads CASSLDGGTYTIYF. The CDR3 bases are TGCGCCAGCAGCTTGGATGGGGGGACCTACACCATATATTTT.